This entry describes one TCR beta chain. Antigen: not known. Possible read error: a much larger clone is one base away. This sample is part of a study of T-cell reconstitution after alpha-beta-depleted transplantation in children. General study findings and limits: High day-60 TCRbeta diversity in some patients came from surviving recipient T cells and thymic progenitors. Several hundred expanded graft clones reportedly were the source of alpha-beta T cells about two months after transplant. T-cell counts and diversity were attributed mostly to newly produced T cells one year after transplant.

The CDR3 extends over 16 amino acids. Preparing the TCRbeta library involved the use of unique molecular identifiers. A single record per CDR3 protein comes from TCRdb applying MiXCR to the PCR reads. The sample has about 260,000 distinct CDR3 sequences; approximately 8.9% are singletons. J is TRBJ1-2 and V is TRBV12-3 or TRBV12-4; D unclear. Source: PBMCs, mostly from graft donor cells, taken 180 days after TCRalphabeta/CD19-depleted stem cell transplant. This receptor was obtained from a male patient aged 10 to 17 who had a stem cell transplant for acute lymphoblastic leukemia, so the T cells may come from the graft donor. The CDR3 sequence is CASSPGIRLANYDYTF. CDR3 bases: TGTGCCAGCAGTCCCGGGATAAGGCTAGCTAACTATGACTACACCTTC.